This T cell receptor (beta chain) was captured in a study of human T cells and chemical hapten exposure. Time point defined: patch test 3, about 24 weeks after DPC sensitization. Specified treatment: therapeutic diphenylcyclopropenone sensitization with weekly scalp DPC. V shed 1 base, J shed 4 bases, and the junction held 1 base outside the gene matches. The germline gives CDR1 DFQATT, CDR2 SNEGSKA (reference sequence). The length of the CDR3 is 14 residues. Each CDR3 protein is one row after TCRdb ran MiXCR on the RACE reads. The sample has about 160,000 distinct CDR3 sequences, around a quarter seen once; the top ten hold 2.1%.

Sequenced here: whole blood, sampled in connection with sensitization to the hapten diphenylcyclopropenone (DPC). V usage is TRBV20-1 and J usage is TRBJ1-6; 7 bases are a match to TRBD1. The sequence was collected from a woman under 30 with alopecia areata. Some clones in this sample may be carry-over from other donors' samples. Here the CDR3 reads CSARVGQYNSPLHF. Here the CDR3 DNA reads TGCAGTGCTAGAGTGGGACAGTATAATTCACCCCTCCACTTT.